This is a list of T cell receptor beta chains from one sample in a study of T-cell memory formation after mild COVID-19. TCRdb re-analysed the 5' RACE reads in MiXCR, keeping a single row per CDR3 protein. Of about 270,000 distinct CDR3 sequences listed, 15% are singletons. The sequenced material came from PBMCs or a T cell subset sorted from them (not recorded which). These receptors all stem from an adult woman who had mild COVID-19 (a few samples of this study predate the infection). Cell type and time point are not known. CDR3s include the opening cysteine and the closing phenylalanine or tryptophan. Fields, in order: CDR3 protein, CDR3 DNA, clone size, V gene, J gene, D gene. A D gene is named only where the DNA matches it firmly. Clone size is stated in some rows and not others, as once, few, many or a class when expanded.

cdr3_aa: CAAGEPQETQYF
cdr3_nt: TGTGCCGCTGGGGAGCCCCAAGAGACCCAGTACTTC
clone_size: .
v_call: TRBV15
j_call: TRBJ2-5
d_call: .

cdr3_aa: CASSEALAGVGGNEQFF
cdr3_nt: TGTGCCAGTAGTGAAGCCCTAGCGGGAGTAGGTGGGAATGAGCAGTTCTTC
clone_size: few
v_call: TRBV19
j_call: TRBJ2-1
d_call: TRBD2

cdr3_aa: CASSLGLPPETQYF
cdr3_nt: TGTGCCAGCAGTTTAGGGCTACCCCCAGAGACCCAGTACTTC
clone_size: .
v_call: TRBV27
j_call: TRBJ2-5
d_call: .

cdr3_aa: CASSLVGTGPEGDTIYF
cdr3_nt: TGTGCCAGCAGCTTGGTGGGCACAGGCCCCGAGGGGGACACCATATATTTT
clone_size: .
v_call: TRBV5-6
j_call: TRBJ1-3
d_call: .

cdr3_aa: CSGGQGISGELFF
cdr3_nt: TGCAGTGGTGGACAGGGGATCAGCGGGGAGCTGTTTTTT
clone_size: .
v_call: TRBV20-1
j_call: TRBJ2-2
d_call: TRBD1

cdr3_aa: CSARAVVAGMSTDTQYF
cdr3_nt: TGCAGTGCTAGGGCAGTCGTGGCGGGGATGAGCACAGATACGCAGTATTTT
clone_size: .
v_call: TRBV20-1
j_call: TRBJ2-3
d_call: .

cdr3_aa: CATGTSLGGAKNIQYF
cdr3_nt: TGTGCCACCGGGACTTCGTTAGGAGGGGCCAAAAACATTCAGTACTTC
clone_size: .
v_call: TRBV24-1
j_call: TRBJ2-4
d_call: .

cdr3_aa: CASSFLESGPGEQYF
cdr3_nt: TGTGCCAGCAGCTTTCTCGAGTCAGGCCCGGGGGAGCAGTACTTC
clone_size: .
v_call: TRBV11-2
j_call: TRBJ2-7
d_call: .

cdr3_aa: CSARPPNRRDNSPLHF
cdr3_nt: TGCAGTGCTAGACCCCCAAACAGACGCGATAATTCACCCCTCCACTTT
clone_size: many
v_call: TRBV20-1
j_call: TRBJ1-6
d_call: .

cdr3_aa: CATIRPRGGRTDTQYF
cdr3_nt: TGTGCCACCATCAGACCCCGGGGGGGCCGGACAGATACGCAGTATTTT
clone_size: .
v_call: TRBV15
j_call: TRBJ2-3
d_call: TRBD2

cdr3_aa: CASGAGTDFMNTEAFF
cdr3_nt: TGCGCCAGCGGAGCCGGGACAGACTTCATGAACACTGAAGCTTTCTTT
clone_size: .
v_call: TRBV5-1
j_call: TRBJ1-1
d_call: TRBD1

cdr3_aa: CASSLAGGPGELFF
cdr3_nt: TGTGCCAGCAGCTTGGCGGGAGGGCCCGGGGAGCTGTTTTTT
clone_size: many
v_call: TRBV7-3
j_call: TRBJ2-2
d_call: TRBD2

cdr3_aa: CASSLRGQNTGELFF
cdr3_nt: TGTGCCAGCAGTCTCAGGGGGCAGAACACCGGGGAGCTGTTTTTT
clone_size: few
v_call: TRBV12-3/TRBV12-4
j_call: TRBJ2-2
d_call: TRBD1

cdr3_aa: CAWSVMNALETEAFF
cdr3_nt: TGTGCCTGGAGTGTAATGAACGCTTTGGAGACTGAAGCTTTCTTT
clone_size: many
v_call: TRBV30
j_call: TRBJ1-1
d_call: .

cdr3_aa: CASSIDGSETETQYF
cdr3_nt: TGTGCCAGTAGTATAGACGGGTCGGAGACAGAGACCCAGTACTTC
clone_size: few
v_call: TRBV19
j_call: TRBJ2-5
d_call: .

cdr3_aa: CASIPPGSGTQYF
cdr3_nt: TGTGCCAGCATCCCCCCGGGCTCTGGGACCCAGTACTTC
clone_size: .
v_call: TRBV12-3/TRBV12-4
j_call: TRBJ2-5
d_call: .

cdr3_aa: CASSLGGFQPQHF
cdr3_nt: TGCGCCAGCAGCCTGGGAGGGTTTCAGCCCCAGCATTTT
clone_size: few
v_call: TRBV5-1
j_call: TRBJ1-5
d_call: .

cdr3_aa: CASRPNRQGQETQYF
cdr3_nt: TGTGCCAGCAGACCGAATCGACAGGGACAAGAGACCCAGTACTTC
clone_size: many
v_call: TRBV7-8
j_call: TRBJ2-5
d_call: TRBD1

cdr3_aa: CASSPTVGGMGDTQYF
cdr3_nt: TGCGCCAGCAGCCCTACGGTCGGAGGGATGGGGGATACGCAGTATTTT
clone_size: few
v_call: TRBV5-1
j_call: TRBJ2-3
d_call: .

cdr3_aa: CASRAISYNEQFF
cdr3_nt: TGTGCCAGCAGGGCCATCTCCTACAATGAGCAGTTCTTC
clone_size: .
v_call: TRBV11-2
j_call: TRBJ2-1
d_call: .

cdr3_aa: CASSQLAEETQYF
cdr3_nt: TGTGCCAGCAGCCAATTGGCAGAAGAGACCCAGTACTTC
clone_size: .
v_call: TRBV16
j_call: TRBJ2-5
d_call: .

cdr3_aa: CASSFHLGQANTEAFF
cdr3_nt: TGTGCCAGCAGCTTCCACCTTGGACAGGCGAACACTGAAGCTTTCTTT
clone_size: few
v_call: TRBV7-3
j_call: TRBJ1-1
d_call: TRBD1